Only one count was recorded for the clone carrying this T cell receptor beta chain. cDNA prepared by RNA extraction and subsequent reverse transcription served as the template for sequencing. Produced via immunoSEQ multiplex PCR; TCRdb's table is partial and in-frame only. In the table there are 130,000 to 150,000 clones, 75% to 85% of which are singletons. The data are from a study of CD8+ T cells in alopecia areata. Treatment here: oral pan-JAK inhibitor, 5-10 mg twice daily. This clonotype was obtained from a human donor with alopecia areata. The sample consisted of CD8+ T cells sorted from blood, taken at week 4, from a patient treated with tofacitinib.

The CDR3 here is CASSFWTGDNEQFF. For the CDR3, the DNA is TGTGCCAGCAGCTTTTGGACAGGGGACAATGAGCAGTTCTTC. V gene TRBV7-2 combines with J gene TRBJ2-1, with 9 nucleotides matching TRBD1. The trim removed 3 bases at V and 5 bases at J, leaving 2 bases unmatched. The CDR3 is 14 amino acids. The germline V gene has CDR1 SGHTA and CDR2 FQGNSA.